This T cell receptor (beta chain) stems from a study of blood T cell repertoires in COVID-19. About the study: In each case, the material was cDNA or gDNA derived from T cells, B-cell-depleted T cells, or PBMCs.

Germline CDR1 and CDR2: ENHRY and SYGVKD. CDR3 length: 15 residues. The V and J ends lost 4 bases and 1 base, in that order; junction bases with no gene match: 5. The repertoire was sequenced with immunoSEQ multiplex PCR; TCRdb's copy has only in-frame clones and lacks some. The sample includes about 230,000 clones, 85% of them seen just once. The origin of this receptor is a man aged 50-59 years with COVID-19, enrolled during active disease. The sample taken for sequencing was peripheral blood. The V call is TRBV10-3, the J call TRBJ2-7; 9 bases match TRBD2. CDR3 bases: TGTGCCATCAGTGGGACTAGCGTCTCGTCCTACGAGCAGTACTTC. It yields the protein CAISGTSVSSYEQYF.